This T cell receptor (beta chain) was profiled in a study of control samples from healthy donors and cancer patients. Sequenced by immunoSEQ multiplex PCR; TCRdb stores in-frame clones only, minus some. Of tens of thousands of clones detected, just under 85% appear once; the ten largest clones hold approximately 20%. This clone was counted between two and nine times. The CDR3 contains 15 residues. After removal of 0 bases from V and 5 bases from J, the junction contained 5 bases not matched to a gene. Germline V CDR1 and CDR2: SGHTS, YDEGEE. The chain recombines TRBV5-8 with TRBJ1-5, with 7 nucleotides matching TRBD1. Sequences were obtained from blood. The source of this sequence is a man younger than 40 in good health. For the CDR3, the DNA is TGTGCCAGCAGCTTGGCGGTGACAGGGTATCAGCCCCAGCATTTT. Residues: CASSLAVTGYQPQHF.